These 14 T cell receptor beta chains were all obtained from the same sample, sequenced in a study of resident and recirculating memory T cells in vitiligo. Produced via immunoSEQ multiplex PCR; TCRdb's table is partial and in-frame only. The sample contains more than 65,000 clones, approximately 90% of which appear only once. Sequenced: blood. The receptors here all came from a male donor with vitiligo.

J is TRBJ1-4 and V is TRBV6-6, with a weak D call TRBD1 (5 bases). V shed 2 bases and J shed 1 base, with 8 bases lying between them. Germline V gene sequence: CDR1 MNHNY, CDR2 SVGAGI (reference sequence). The CDR3 is 15 amino acids. The CDR3 is CASSYLGQTNEKLFF. CDR3 DNA sequence: TGTGCCAGCAGTTACCTAGGACAAACTAATGAAAAACTGTTTTTT.

V gene TRBV25-1 combines with J gene TRBJ2-7; 10 positions match TRBD1. The V gene's germline CDR1 is MGHDK and CDR2 SYGVNS. Trimming took 11 bases from V and 5 from J; bases not matched to a gene: 9. This CDR3 contains 13 residues. The CDR3 region has the DNA TGTGCCTGCGCAGACAGGGGGCGGGACGAGCAGTACTTC. This translates into CACADRGRDEQYF.

This chain links TRBV6-1 with TRBJ1-2; tentatively, D is TRBD1 (6 bases). This CDR3 has 13 amino acids. Germline assignment: CDR1 MNHNS and CDR2 SASEGT. Trimming pared 7 bases from V and 4 bases from J, leaving 13 bases between. The CDR3 region is CASKHGDTYGYTF. Written as DNA, the CDR3 is TGTGCCAGCAAACACGGGGACACCTATGGCTACACCTTC.

J is TRBJ1-5 and V is TRBV4-3; D ambiguous. CDR3 length: 15 amino acids. The V end was cut by 0 bases, the J end by 7 bases, with 13 bases between. Germline CDR1 LGHNA, CDR2 YSLEER. The CDR3 loop reads CASSQEAVGPQPQHF. The CDR3 region has the DNA TGCGCCAGCAGCCAAGAGGCGGTGGGTCCGCAGCCCCAGCATTTT.

This chain connects TRBV30 to TRBJ2-7, with 10 bases aligning to TRBD1. The CDR3 totals 15 residues. Looked up from germline, CDR1 is GTSNPN and CDR2 is SVGIG (reference sequence). V shed 2 bases, J shed 2 bases, and the junction held 6 bases outside the gene matches. In nucleotides, the CDR3 is TGTGCCTGGAGTCAAGGGGGACAGGGGACCTACGAGCAGTACTTC. Encoded protein: CAWSQGGQGTYEQYF.

This chain uses TRBV5-6 with TRBJ1-2; D is unresolved. Trimming stripped 0 bases from V and 5 bases from J, with 11 bases between. There are 14 residues in the CDR3. Per the germline V gene, CDR1 is SGHDT and CDR2 is YYEEEE. Here the CDR3 DNA reads TGTGCCAGCAGCTTGGAGAGGGTCCAATATGGCTACACCTTC. Translated: CASSLERVQYGYTF.

The rearrangement uses TRBV5-4 and TRBJ1-6; possible D gene TRBD1, 6 bases. Germline V gene sequence: CDR1 SGHNT, CDR2 YYREEE (reference sequence). The CDR3 is made up of 15 amino acids. Deletions cut 0 bases from V and 8 bases from J, with 12 bases between. CDR3 nucleotides: TGTGCCAGCAGCTTGGAGGGGGGGCTTGATTCACCCCTCCACTTT. Its translation is CASSLEGGLDSPLHF.

V and J are TRBV4-1 and TRBJ2-1; 13 nucleotides agree with TRBD2. V gave up 0 bases and J gave up 6 bases; unmatched junction bases: 2. The germline CDR1 and CDR2 sequences are MGHRA and YSYEKL. The CDR3 sequence is 16 residues long. The DNA of the CDR3 is TGCGCCAGCAGCCAAGAGGGACTAGCGGGGCCCAATGAGCAGTTCTTC. Encoded protein: CASSQEGLAGPNEQFF.

J is TRBJ2-2 and V is TRBV6-5; D uncertain. The V gene's germline CDR1 is MNHEY and CDR2 SVGAGI. The CDR3 extends over 15 amino acids. The V gene lost 0 bases and the J gene lost 2 bases, with 7 bases spanning the gap. The CDR3 protein is CASSYSPVNTGELFF. The CDR3 DNA is TGTGCCAGCAGTTACTCACCGGTAAACACCGGGGAGCTGTTTTTT.

This clone was picked up one time. The V call is TRBV4-2, the J call TRBJ2-5; D may be TRBD1 (6 bases). With 0 bases removed from V and 3 bases from J, the gap between germline ends came to 14 bases. Germline assignment: CDR1 LGHNA and CDR2 YNFKEQ. The CDR3 totals 16 residues. The CDR3 is CASSQDGGWSEETQYF. In DNA form, the CDR3 reads TGTGCCAGCAGCCAAGATGGGGGCTGGTCGGAAGAGACCCAGTACTTC.

This chain connects TRBV28 to TRBJ1-2, with 9 positions matching TRBD1. The CDR3 is 20 residues long. V shed 6 bases and J 0 bases; nucleotides not matched to a gene: 20. Germline V lookup: CDR1 MDHEN, CDR2 SYDVKM. The CDR3 nucleotides are TGTGCCAGCAGCCCCGGGGGCCCGGGACAGGGAAACCCTCCTAACTATGGCTACACCTTC. This codes for CASSPGGPGQGNPPNYGYTF.

V gene TRBV2 combines with J gene TRBJ2-7; maybe TRBD2 (5 bases). Germline assignment: CDR1 SNHLY and CDR2 FYNNEI. This CDR3 has 14 residues. Trimming left V 0 bases short and J 2 bases short, with 8 bases between. Here the CDR3 DNA reads TGTGCCAGCAGTGAAGCTAGGGAGACCTACGAGCAGTACTTC. Translating gives CASSEARETYEQYF.

The gene calls are TRBV7-2 and TRBJ2-7; no clear D. The CDR3 length is 15 residues. Germline V gene lookup returns CDR1 SGHTA and CDR2 FQGNSA. V shed 3 bases and J shed 2 bases, with 14 bases lying between them. The CDR3 here is CASSLAAGYTYEQYF. The DNA of the CDR3 is TGTGCCAGCAGCTTGGCGGCCGGTTACACCTACGAGCAGTACTTC.

The CDR3 spells CASSLQLAGEETQYF. The DNA for the CDR3 is TGTGCCAGCAGCTTACAGCTAGCGGGGGAGGAGACCCAGTACTTC. The rearrangement joins TRBV7-3 to TRBJ2-5, with 10 bases matching TRBD2. Germline V CDR1 and CDR2: SGHTA, FQGTGA. The CDR3 covers 15 residues. After removal of 2 bases from V and 5 bases from J, the junction contained 5 bases not matched to a gene.